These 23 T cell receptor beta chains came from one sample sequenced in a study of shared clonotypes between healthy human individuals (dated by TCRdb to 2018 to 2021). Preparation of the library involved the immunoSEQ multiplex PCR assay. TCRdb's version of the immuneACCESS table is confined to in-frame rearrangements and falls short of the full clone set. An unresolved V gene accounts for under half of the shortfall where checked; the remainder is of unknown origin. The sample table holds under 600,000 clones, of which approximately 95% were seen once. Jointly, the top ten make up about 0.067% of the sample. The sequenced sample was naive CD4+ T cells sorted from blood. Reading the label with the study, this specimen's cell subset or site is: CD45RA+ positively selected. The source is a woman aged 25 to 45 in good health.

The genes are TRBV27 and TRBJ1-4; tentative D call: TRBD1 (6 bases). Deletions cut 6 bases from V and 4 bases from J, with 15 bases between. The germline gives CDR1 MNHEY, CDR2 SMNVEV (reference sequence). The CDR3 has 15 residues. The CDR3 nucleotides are TGTGCCAGCAGCCCCACCCCAGGGGTTAATGAAAAACTGTTTTTT. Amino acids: CASSPTPGVNEKLFF. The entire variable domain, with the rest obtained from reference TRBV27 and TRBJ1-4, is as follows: EAQVTQNPRYLITVTGKKLTVTCSQNMNHEYMSWYRQDPGLGLRQIYYSMNVEVTDKGDVPEGYKVSRKEKRNFPLILESPSPNQTSLYFCASSPTPGVNEKLFFGSGTQLSVL.

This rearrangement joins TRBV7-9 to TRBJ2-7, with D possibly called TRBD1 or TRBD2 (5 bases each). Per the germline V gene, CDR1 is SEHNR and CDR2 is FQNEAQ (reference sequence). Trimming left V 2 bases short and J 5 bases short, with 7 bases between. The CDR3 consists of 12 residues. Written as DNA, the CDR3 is TGTGCCAGCAGCTTACGGGGCAACGAGCAGTACTTC. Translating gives CASSLRGNEQYF. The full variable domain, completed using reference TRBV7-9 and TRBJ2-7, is DTGVSQNPRHKITKRGQNVTFRCDPISEHNRLYWYRQTLGQGPEFLTYFQNEAQLEKSRLLSDRFSAERPKGSFSTLEIQRTEQGDSAMYLCASSLRGNEQYFGPGTRLTVT.

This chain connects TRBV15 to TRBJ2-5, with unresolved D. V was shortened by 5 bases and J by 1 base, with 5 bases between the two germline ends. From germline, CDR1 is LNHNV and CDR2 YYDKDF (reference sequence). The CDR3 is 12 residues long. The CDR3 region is CATSGPQETQYF. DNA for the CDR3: TGTGCCACCAGCGGGCCCCAAGAGACCCAGTACTTC.

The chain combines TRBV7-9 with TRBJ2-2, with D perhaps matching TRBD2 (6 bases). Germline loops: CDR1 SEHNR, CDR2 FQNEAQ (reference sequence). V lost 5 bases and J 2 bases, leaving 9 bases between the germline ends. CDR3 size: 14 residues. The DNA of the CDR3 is TGTGCCAGCAGCCACGGGAGAAACACCGGGGAGCTGTTTTTT. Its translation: CASSHGRNTGELFF.

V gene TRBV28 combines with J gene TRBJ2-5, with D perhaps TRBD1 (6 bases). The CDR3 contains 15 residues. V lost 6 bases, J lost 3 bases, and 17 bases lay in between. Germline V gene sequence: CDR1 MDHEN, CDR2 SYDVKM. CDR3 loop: CASSSPPTGKETQYF. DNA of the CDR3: TGTGCCAGCAGCTCTCCCCCGACAGGAAAAGAGACCCAGTACTTC.

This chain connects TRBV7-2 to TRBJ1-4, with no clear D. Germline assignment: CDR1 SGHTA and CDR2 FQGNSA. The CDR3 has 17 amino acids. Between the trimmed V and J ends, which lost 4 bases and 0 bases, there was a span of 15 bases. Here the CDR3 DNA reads TGTGCCAGCAGCTCCGAGGCCCTTCACACAACTAATGAAAAACTGTTTTTT. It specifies CASSSEALHTTNEKLFF.

In nucleotides, the CDR3 is TGTGCCAGCAGCCACGGGACTCTGGATTACGAGCAGTACTTC. Translation gives CASSHGTLDYEQYF. This chain uses TRBV7-9 with TRBJ2-7, with a possible D match to TRBD2 (6 bases). Germline values: CDR1 SEHNR, CDR2 FQNEAQ (reference sequence). V was pared by 5 bases and J by 4 bases, with 15 bases between. The CDR3 runs to 14 residues.

CDR3 nucleotide sequence: TGTGCCAGCAGCTTGGGGGCGGAGAACAATGAGCAGTTCTTC. Protein product: CASSLGAENNEQFF. V gene TRBV7-2 combines with J gene TRBJ2-1; TRBD1 might be the D (6 bases). The CDR3 has 14 amino acids. The ends were cut back, 3 bases at V and 5 bases at J, with 11 bases in the middle. Germline V gene sequence: CDR1 SGHTA, CDR2 FQGNSA.

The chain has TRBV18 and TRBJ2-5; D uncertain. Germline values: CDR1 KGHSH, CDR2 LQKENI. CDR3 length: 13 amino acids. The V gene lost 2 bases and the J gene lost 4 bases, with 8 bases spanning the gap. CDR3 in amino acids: CASSPGAAETQYF. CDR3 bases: TGTGCCAGCTCACCAGGCGCAGCAGAGACCCAGTACTTC.

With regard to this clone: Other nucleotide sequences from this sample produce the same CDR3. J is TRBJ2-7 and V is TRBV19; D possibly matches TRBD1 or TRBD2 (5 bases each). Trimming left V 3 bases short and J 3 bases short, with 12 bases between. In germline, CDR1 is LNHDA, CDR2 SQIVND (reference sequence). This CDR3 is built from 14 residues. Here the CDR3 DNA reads TGTGCCAGTAGTATCCGGGACGGAAGCTACGAGCAGTACTTC. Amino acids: CASSIRDGSYEQYF.

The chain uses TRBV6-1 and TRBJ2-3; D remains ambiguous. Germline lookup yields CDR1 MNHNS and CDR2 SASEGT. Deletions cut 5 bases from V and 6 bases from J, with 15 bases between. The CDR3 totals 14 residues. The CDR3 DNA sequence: TGTGCCAGCAGTTCCCGGGCCCCCCGGGATACGCAGTATTTT. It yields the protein CASSSRAPRDTQYF.

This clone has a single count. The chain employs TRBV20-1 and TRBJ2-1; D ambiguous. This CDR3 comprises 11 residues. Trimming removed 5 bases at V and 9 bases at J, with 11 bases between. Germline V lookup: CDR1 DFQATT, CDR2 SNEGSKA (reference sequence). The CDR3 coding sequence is TGCAGTGCTCCCCGGTCGCGTGAGCAGTTCTTC. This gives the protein CSAPRSREQFF.

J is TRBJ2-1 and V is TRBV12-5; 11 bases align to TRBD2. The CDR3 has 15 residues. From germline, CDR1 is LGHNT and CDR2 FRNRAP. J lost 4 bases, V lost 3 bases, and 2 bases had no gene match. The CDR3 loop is CASGFSGRVYNEQFF. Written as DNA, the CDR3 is TGTGCTAGTGGTTTTAGCGGGAGGGTTTACAATGAGCAGTTCTTC.

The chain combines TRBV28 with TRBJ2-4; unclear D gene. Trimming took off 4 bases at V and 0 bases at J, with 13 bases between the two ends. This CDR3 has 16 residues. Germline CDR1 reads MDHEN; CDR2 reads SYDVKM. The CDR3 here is CASSSPAVLAKNIQYF. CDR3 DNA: TGTGCCAGCAGTTCCCCGGCGGTACTAGCCAAAAACATTCAGTACTTC.

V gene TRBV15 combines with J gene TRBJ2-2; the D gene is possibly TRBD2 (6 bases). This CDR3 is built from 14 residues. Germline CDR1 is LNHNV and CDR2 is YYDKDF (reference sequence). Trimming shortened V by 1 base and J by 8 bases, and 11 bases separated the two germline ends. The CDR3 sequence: CATSRVSGRGELFF. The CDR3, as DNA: TGTGCCACCAGCAGAGTTTCCGGGAGAGGGGAGCTGTTTTTT.

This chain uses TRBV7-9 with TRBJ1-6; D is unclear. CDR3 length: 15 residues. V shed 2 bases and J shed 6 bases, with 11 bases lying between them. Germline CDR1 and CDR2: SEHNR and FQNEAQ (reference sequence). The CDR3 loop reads CASSLLGSGNSPLHF. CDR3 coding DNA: TGTGCCAGCAGCTTATTGGGTAGCGGTAATTCACCCCTCCACTTT.

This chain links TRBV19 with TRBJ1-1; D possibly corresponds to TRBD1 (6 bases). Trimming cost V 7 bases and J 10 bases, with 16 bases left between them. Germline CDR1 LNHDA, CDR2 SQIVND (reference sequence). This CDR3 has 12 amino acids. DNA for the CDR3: TGTGCCAGTAAAGAGGGGGTTCGTGCAGCTTTCTTT. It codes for CASKEGVRAAFF.

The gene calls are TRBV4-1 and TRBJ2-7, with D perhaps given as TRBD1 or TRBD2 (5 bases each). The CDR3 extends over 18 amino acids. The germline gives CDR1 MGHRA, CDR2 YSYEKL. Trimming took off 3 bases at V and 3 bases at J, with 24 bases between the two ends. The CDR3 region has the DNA TGCGCCAGCAGCCAGGGGGTTGCAGGGTGGGGCCGGGGCTACGAGCAGTACTTC. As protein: CASSQGVAGWGRGYEQYF.

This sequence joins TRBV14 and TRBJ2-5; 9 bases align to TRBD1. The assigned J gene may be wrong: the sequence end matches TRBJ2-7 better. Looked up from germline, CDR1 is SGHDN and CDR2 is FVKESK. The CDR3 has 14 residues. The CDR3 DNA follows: TGTGCCAGCAGCCAAGACTGGACAGGGGACGAGCAGTACTTC. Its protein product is CASSQDWTGDEQYF.

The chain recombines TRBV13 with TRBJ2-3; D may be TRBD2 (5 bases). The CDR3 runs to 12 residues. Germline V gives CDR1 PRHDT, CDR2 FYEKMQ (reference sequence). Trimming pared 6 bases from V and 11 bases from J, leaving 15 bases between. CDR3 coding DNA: TGTGCCAGCAGACAAGGGCGGGCCCAGCAGTATTTT. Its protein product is CASRQGRAQQYF.

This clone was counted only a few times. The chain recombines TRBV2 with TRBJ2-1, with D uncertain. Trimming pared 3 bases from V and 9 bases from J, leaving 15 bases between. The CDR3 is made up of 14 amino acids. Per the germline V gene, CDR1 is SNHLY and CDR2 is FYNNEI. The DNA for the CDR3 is TGTGCCAGCAGTGAGGATGTGGCTTGGGGTGAGCAGTTCTTC. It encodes CASSEDVAWGEQFF.

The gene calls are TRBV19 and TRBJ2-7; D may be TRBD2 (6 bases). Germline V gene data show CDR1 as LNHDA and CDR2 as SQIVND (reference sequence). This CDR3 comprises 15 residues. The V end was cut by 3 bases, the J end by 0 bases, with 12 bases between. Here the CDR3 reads CASSMGGPSSYEQYF. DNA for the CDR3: TGTGCCAGTAGTATGGGGGGACCGAGCTCCTACGAGCAGTACTTC.

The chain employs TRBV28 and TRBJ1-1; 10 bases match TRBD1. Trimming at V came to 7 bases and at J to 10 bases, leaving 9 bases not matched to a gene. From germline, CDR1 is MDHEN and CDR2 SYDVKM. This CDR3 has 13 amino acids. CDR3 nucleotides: TGTGCCAGCAATACCCCGGGACAGGGGAGAGCTTTCTTT. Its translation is CASNTPGQGRAFF.